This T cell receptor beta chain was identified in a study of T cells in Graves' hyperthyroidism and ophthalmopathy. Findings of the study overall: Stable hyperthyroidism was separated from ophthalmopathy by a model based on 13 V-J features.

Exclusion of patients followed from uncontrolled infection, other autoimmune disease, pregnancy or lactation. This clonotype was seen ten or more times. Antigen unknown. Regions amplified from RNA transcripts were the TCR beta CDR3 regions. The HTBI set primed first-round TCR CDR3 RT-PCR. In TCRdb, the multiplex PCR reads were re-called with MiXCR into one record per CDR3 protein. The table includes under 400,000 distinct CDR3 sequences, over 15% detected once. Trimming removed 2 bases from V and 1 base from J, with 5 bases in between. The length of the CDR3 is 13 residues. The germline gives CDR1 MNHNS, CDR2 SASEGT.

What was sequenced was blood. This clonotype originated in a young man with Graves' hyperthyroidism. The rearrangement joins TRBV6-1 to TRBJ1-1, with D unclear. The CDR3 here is CASSESWNTEAFF. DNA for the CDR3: TGTGCCAGCAGTGAATCTTGGAACACTGAAGCTTTCTTT.